This T cell receptor beta chain comes out of a study of human T cells and chemical hapten exposure. Study results and limitations: There were significantly more large CDR3 similarity clusters among expanded TCRs than among controls.

TCRdb passed the RACE reads through MiXCR, listing each CDR3 protein once. The top ten clones hold approximately 2.3% of a sample with under 450,000 distinct CDR3 sequences, 4.8% of them seen once. The time point here: patch test 1, 2 weeks after DPC sensitization. Stated treatment: therapeutic diphenylcyclopropenone sensitization with weekly scalp DPC. Phlebotomy was performed prior to application of every patch test. RNA extraction used unfractionated whole blood as the source of total RNA. As regards this clonotype: Its antigen is as yet unknown.

Germline V gene sequence: CDR1 MDHEN, CDR2 SYDVKM. This CDR3 region has 14 residues. V gave up 5 bases and J gave up 5 bases; unmatched junction bases: 4. This sequence joins TRBV28 and TRBJ1-2; TRBD1 matches at 11 bases. The specimen comprised whole blood, sampled in connection with sensitization to the hapten diphenylcyclopropenone (DPC). This clonotype was obtained from a woman aged 45-65 years with alopecia areata. Some clones in this sample may be carry-over from other donors' samples. The CDR3 reads CASSRGTGGYGYTF. The CDR3 DNA reads as TGTGCCAGCAGTCGGGGGACAGGGGGATATGGCTACACCTTC.